These 20 T cell receptor beta chains share one sample of origin, sequenced in a study of siplizumab effects on memory and regulatory T cells (dated by TCRdb to the late 2010s). Library generation was performed with the immunoSEQ multiplex PCR assay. Sourced from immuneACCESS, this table was stored by TCRdb with only in-frame sequences that have V and J called. A share of the clones is absent; for the studies checked, an unresolved V gene accounts for under half, and the remainder has no known explanation. The sample profile shows tens of thousands of clones; roughly 93% of them were found once. Jointly, the top ten make up over 4% of the sample. The sequenced sample consisted of CD8+ T cells sorted from blood. The receptors shown here come from a human donor in good health.

Comment on this clone: The identical CDR3 is also encoded by other nucleotide sequences in the sample. The chain has TRBV9 and TRBJ2-7; D unresolved. Per the germline V gene, CDR1 is SGDLS and CDR2 is YYNGEE. The CDR3 consists of 13 residues. The V and J ends lost 0 bases and 0 bases respectively, with 4 bases between them. This CDR3 reads CASSVAPSYEQYF. CDR3 nucleotides: TGTGCCAGCAGCGTAGCCCCCTCCTACGAGCAGTACTTC.

This clone was found once. The V gene is TRBV4-1, the J gene TRBJ1-1; D gene uncertain. Trimming took off 3 bases at V and 4 bases at J, with 15 bases between the two ends. This CDR3 comprises 15 residues. CDR1 and CDR2 (germline): MGHRA, YSYEKL. CDR3 protein: CASSQMVTEGTEAFF. DNA of the CDR3: TGCGCCAGCAGCCAGATGGTAACAGAGGGCACTGAAGCTTTCTTT.

The chain has TRBV4-1 and TRBJ1-1; 7 bases fit TRBD1. J gave up 8 bases and V 4 bases, and 4 bases lay outside the gene matches. The CDR3 loop spans 12 amino acids. Germline CDR1 reads MGHRA; CDR2 reads YSYEKL. The CDR3 is CASSPLQGEAFF. The CDR3 region has the DNA TGCGCCAGCAGCCCCTTACAGGGGGAAGCTTTCTTT.

This chain uses TRBV13 with TRBJ2-3; 12 nucleotides line up with TRBD2. The ends lost 5 bases at V and 0 bases at J; junction bases unmatched: 18. This CDR3 has 21 residues. CDR1 PRHDT and CDR2 FYEKMQ come from the germline V gene (reference sequence). DNA of the CDR3: TGTGCCAGCAGCCCAAGGACTAGCGGGACTTCCTTGGGCGCTAGCACAGATACGCAGTATTTT. Translated: CASSPRTSGTSLGASTDTQYF.

V is TRBV13 and J is TRBJ2-7, with 10 bases fitting TRBD2. CDR3 length: 14 residues. Germline V gene sequence: CDR1 PRHDT, CDR2 FYEKMQ (reference sequence). V was clipped by 3 bases and J by 4 bases; unmatched bases: 3. CDR3 loop: CASSFPSGGYEQYF. For the CDR3, the DNA is TGTGCCAGCAGCTTCCCTAGCGGGGGATACGAGCAGTACTTC.

The rearrangement links TRBV9 to TRBJ2-1; 9 bases line up with TRBD2. Looked up from germline, CDR1 is SGDLS and CDR2 is YYNGEE. The length of the CDR3 is 15 residues. The V and J ends lost 1 base and 4 bases, in that order; junction bases with no gene match: 3. CDR3 region: CASSVWSGGYNEQFF. As DNA, the CDR3 is TGTGCCAGCAGCGTATGGAGCGGGGGGTACAATGAGCAGTTCTTC.

V is TRBV21-1 and J is TRBJ1-4; TRBD1 is taken as the D call from the table, unchecked against the DNA. TRBV21-1 corresponds to a pseudogene. The CDR3 consists of 14 residues. The CDR3 region has the DNA TGTGCCAGCAGCAGCAGGGGGCGCGGTGAAAAACTGTTTTTT. It specifies CASSSRGRGEKLFF.

The chain is built from TRBV29-1 and TRBJ2-2; possible D gene TRBD2, 6 bases. The CDR3 has 16 amino acids. CDR1 and CDR2 from the germline V gene are SQVTM and ANQGSEA. V gave up 6 bases and J gave up 0 bases, with 17 bases separating them. The CDR3, as DNA: TGCAGCGTCGAATCCCGCGGGACGGCGAACACCGGGGAGCTGTTTTTT. It codes for CSVESRGTANTGELFF.

The chain uses TRBV28 and TRBJ1-1, with 7 bases lining up with TRBD1. In germline, CDR1 is MDHEN, CDR2 SYDVKM. CDR3 length: 16 residues. J lost 0 bases, V lost 4 bases, and 8 bases had no gene match. The CDR3 protein is CASSSDRAYMNTEAFF. CDR3 nucleotide sequence: TGTGCCAGCAGTTCAGACAGGGCCTACATGAACACTGAAGCTTTCTTT.

The CDR3 nucleotides read TGTGCCAGCAGTGAGTGGACAGGGCACGAGCAGTACTTC. This gives the protein CASSEWTGHEQYF. The rearrangement joins TRBV2 to TRBJ2-7; 8 positions match TRBD1. Germline CDR1 and CDR2: SNHLY and FYNNEI. V was clipped by 3 bases and J by 5 bases; unmatched bases: 3. This CDR3 is built from 13 residues.

As DNA, the CDR3 is TGCGCCAGCAGCTTGGGAGACGAGCAGTACTTC. Protein product: CASSLGDEQYF. This chain links TRBV5-1 with TRBJ2-5; D is ambiguous. The J call may be mistaken, given a closer DNA end match to TRBJ2-7. From germline, CDR1 is SGHRS and CDR2 YFSETQ. This CDR3 spans 11 amino acids.

V and J are TRBV28 and TRBJ2-3; D gene ambiguous. This CDR3 has 14 residues. Germline V gene sequence: CDR1 MDHEN, CDR2 SYDVKM. The V gene lost 6 bases and the J gene lost 2 bases, with 12 bases spanning the gap. In DNA form, the CDR3 reads TGTGCCAGCAGCCCCACGGGCGACACAGATACGCAGTATTTT. Encoded protein: CASSPTGDTDTQYF.

This rearrangement joins TRBV5-1 to TRBJ1-6, with D unclear. Germline loops: CDR1 SGHRS, CDR2 YFSETQ. The CDR3 has 15 amino acids. The ends were cut back, 0 bases at V and 3 bases at J, with 7 bases in the middle. CDR3 bases: TGCGCCAGCAGCTTGGATCCGGGCTATAATTCACCCCTCCACTTT. Its translation: CASSLDPGYNSPLHF.

J is TRBJ2-5 and V is TRBV7-3, with unresolved D. In germline, CDR1 is SGHTA, CDR2 FQGTGA. Trimming took off 5 bases at V and 4 bases at J, with 17 bases between the two ends. The CDR3 covers 15 residues. The CDR3 protein is CASSPVHASGETQYF. CDR3 nucleotide sequence: TGTGCCAGCAGCCCGGTACACGCATCGGGAGAGACCCAGTACTTC.

This rearrangement joins TRBV7-9 to TRBJ2-3; D perhaps matches TRBD2 (6 bases). Germline V gene sequence: CDR1 SEHNR, CDR2 FQNEAQ (reference sequence). V was cut by 5 bases and J by 2 bases, with 14 bases left in between. The CDR3 is 15 residues long. The CDR3 sequence: CASSPPSANTDTQYF. The CDR3 nucleotides read TGTGCCAGCAGCCCCCCTAGCGCCAACACAGATACGCAGTATTTT.

The rearrangement joins TRBV21-1 to TRBJ2-7; the table names TRBD1, a call not compared with the DNA. TRBV21-1 is marked as a pseudogene. The CDR3 totals 15 residues. CDR3 bases: TGTGCCAGCAGCAAAGAACGCTGGGCCCTTTACGAGCAGTACTTC. It is translated as CASSKERWALYEQYF.

The CDR3 bases are TGTGCCAGTAGTCCCGGGACAGGCTATGGCTACACCTTC. Its translation is CASSPGTGYGYTF. The rearrangement joins TRBV19 to TRBJ1-2; 8 positions agree with TRBD1. From germline, CDR1 is LNHDA and CDR2 SQIVND (reference sequence). Trimming cost V 5 bases and J 4 bases; bases outside gene matches: 3. The CDR3 runs 13 residues.

V and J are TRBV4-1 and TRBJ2-7; a weak D match, TRBD2 (5 bases). The germline V gene encodes CDR1 MGHRA and CDR2 YSYEKL. The ends were cut back, 4 bases at V and 5 bases at J, with 15 bases in the middle. This CDR3 contains 14 residues. The CDR3 sequence: CASSRSTGSDEQYF. The CDR3 DNA reads TGCGCCAGCAGCCGCTCGACTGGGAGCGACGAGCAGTACTTC.

The CDR3: CASSLDLRQGFYGYTF. CDR3 nucleotides: TGTGCCAGCAGCTTAGATCTACGACAGGGCTTCTATGGCTACACCTTC. The V gene is TRBV11-2, the J gene TRBJ1-2, with TRBD1 matching over 7 bases. The CDR3 is 16 amino acids. V shed 0 bases and J 4 bases; nucleotides not matched to a gene: 8. The germline V gene has CDR1 SGHAT and CDR2 FQNNGV.

This sequence joins TRBV11-2 and TRBJ2-7; 16 bases line up with TRBD2. The CDR3 spans 18 residues. V lost 5 bases and J lost 6; bases outside the gene matches: 13. Germline V lookup: CDR1 SGHAT, CDR2 FQNNGV. CDR3 nucleotides: TGTGCCAGCAGCCCCGGGACTAGCGGGGGGGCCGGCGGTTCCGAGCAGTACTTC. Translated, it gives CASSPGTSGGAGGSEQYF.